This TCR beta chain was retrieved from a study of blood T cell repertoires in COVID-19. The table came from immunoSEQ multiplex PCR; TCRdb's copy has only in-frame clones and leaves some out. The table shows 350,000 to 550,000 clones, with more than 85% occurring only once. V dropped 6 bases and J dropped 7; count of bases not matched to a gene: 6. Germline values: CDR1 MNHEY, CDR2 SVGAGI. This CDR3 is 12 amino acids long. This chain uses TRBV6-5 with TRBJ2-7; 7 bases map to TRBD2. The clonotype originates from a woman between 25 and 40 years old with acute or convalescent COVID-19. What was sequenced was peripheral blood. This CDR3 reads CASSPTSIEQYF. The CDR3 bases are TGTGCCAGCAGCCCGACTAGCATTGAGCAGTACTTC.